This T cell receptor (beta chain) was captured in a study of T cells in Graves' hyperthyroidism and ophthalmopathy. RNA transcripts were the template for amplifying TCR beta CDR3 regions. The HTBI primer set drove a first-round RT-PCR of the TCR CDR3. TCRdb recomputed calls from the multiplex PCR reads with MiXCR, one row per CDR3 protein. Of more than 600,000 distinct CDR3 sequences in the sample, about a sixth were seen once. This clonotype came up many times. CDR1 and CDR2 (germline): SGHKS, YYEKEE (reference sequence). The length of the CDR3 is 15 residues. The V gene lost 2 bases and the J gene lost 2 bases, with 11 bases spanning the gap. Patients were excluded for uncontrolled infection, other autoimmune disease, pregnancy or lactation.

The chain has TRBV5-5 and TRBJ1-5; weak D call: TRBD1 (5 bases). The sample comprised blood. The source is a man in his late teens or twenties with Graves' hyperthyroidism. The chain's CDR3 is CASSLGVFGNQPQHF. In DNA, the CDR3 is TGTGCCAGCAGCTTAGGGGTGTTTGGCAATCAGCCCCAGCATTTT.